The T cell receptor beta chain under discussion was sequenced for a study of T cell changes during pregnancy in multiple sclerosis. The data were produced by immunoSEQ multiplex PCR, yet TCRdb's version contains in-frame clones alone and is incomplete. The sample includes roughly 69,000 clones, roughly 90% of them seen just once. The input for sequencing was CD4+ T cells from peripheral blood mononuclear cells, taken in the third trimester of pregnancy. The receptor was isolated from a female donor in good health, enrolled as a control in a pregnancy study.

In DNA, the CDR3 is TGTGCCAGCAGCCCCCGGGGGGATTTCTCTACGGCTTTCTTT. It is translated as CASSPRGDFSTAFF. The rearrangement joins TRBV9 to TRBJ1-1; TRBD1 might be the D (5 bases). Trimming shortened V by 4 bases and J by 11 bases, and 21 bases separated the two germline ends. This CDR3 has 14 amino acids. CDR1 and CDR2 (germline): SGDLS, YYNGEE.